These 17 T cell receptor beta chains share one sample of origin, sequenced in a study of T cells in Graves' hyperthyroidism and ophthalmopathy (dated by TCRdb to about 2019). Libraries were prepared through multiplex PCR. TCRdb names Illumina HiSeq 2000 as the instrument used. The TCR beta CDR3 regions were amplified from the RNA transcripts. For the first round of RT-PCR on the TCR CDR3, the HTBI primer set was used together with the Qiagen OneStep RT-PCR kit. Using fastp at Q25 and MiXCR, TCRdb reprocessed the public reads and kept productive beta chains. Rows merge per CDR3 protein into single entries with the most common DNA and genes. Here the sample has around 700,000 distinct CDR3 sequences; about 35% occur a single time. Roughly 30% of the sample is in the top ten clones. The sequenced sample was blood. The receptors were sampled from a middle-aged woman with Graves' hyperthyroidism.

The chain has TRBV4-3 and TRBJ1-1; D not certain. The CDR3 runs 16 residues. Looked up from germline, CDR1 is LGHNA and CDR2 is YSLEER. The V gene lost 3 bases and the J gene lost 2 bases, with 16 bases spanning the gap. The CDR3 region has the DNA TGCGCCAGCAGCCAGGTGGAGGTGGACGTAAACACTGAAGCTTTCTTT. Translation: CASSQVEVDVNTEAFF.

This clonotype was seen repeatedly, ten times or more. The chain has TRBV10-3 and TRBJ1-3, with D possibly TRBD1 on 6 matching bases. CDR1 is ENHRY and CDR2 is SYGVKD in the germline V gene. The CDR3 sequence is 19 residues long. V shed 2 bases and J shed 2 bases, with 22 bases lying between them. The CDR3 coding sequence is TGTGCCATCAGTGAGCACCACGCCCAGGGGTCGGAGGCTGGAAACACCATATATTTT. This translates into CAISEHHAQGSEAGNTIYF.

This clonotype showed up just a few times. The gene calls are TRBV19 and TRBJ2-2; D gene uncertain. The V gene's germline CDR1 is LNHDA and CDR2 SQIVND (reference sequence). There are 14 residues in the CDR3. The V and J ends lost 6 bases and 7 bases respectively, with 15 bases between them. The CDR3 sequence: CASSYGPLNGELFF. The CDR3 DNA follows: TGTGCCAGTAGCTACGGACCCCTCAACGGGGAGCTGTTTTTT.

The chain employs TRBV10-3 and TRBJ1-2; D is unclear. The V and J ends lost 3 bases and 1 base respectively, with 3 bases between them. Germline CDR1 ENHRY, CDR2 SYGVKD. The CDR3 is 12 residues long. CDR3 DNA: TGTGCCATCAGTGATGATAACTATGGCTACACCTTC. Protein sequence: CAISDDNYGYTF.

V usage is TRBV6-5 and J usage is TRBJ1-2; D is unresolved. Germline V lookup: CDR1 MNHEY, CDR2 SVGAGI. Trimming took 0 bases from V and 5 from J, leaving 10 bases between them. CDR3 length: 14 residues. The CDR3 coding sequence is TGTGCCAGCAGTTACTCGAGTCGGCAATATGGCTACACCTTC. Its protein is CASSYSSRQYGYTF.

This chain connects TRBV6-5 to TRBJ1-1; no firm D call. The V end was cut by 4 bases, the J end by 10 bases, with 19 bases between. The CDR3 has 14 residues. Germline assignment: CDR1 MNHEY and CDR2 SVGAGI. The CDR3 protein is CASSSSLQRGGAFF. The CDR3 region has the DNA TGTGCCAGCAGTTCATCCCTACAGCGTGGAGGAGCTTTCTTT.

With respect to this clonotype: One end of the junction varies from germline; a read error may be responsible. The CDR3 coding sequence is TGTGCCGGCAGCTTGGACGTCAACCGGGACAGGGGATATAGCAATCAGCCCCAGCATTTT. It is translated as CAGSLDVNRDRGYSNQPQHF. The chain recombines TRBV5-4 with TRBJ1-5; 10 bases line up with TRBD1. There are 20 residues in the CDR3. Germline V gene data show CDR1 as SGHNT and CDR2 as YYREEE (reference sequence).

CDR3 sequence (DNA): TGCGCCAGCAGCGCGGGAGCCACCGGGGAGCTGTTTTTT. Translating it yields CASSAGATGELFF. The chain combines TRBV5-1 with TRBJ2-2; 7 positions match TRBD2. With V trimmed by 4 bases and J by 4 bases, 1 base remained unmatched. This CDR3 has 13 residues. The V gene's germline CDR1 is SGHRS and CDR2 YFSETQ.

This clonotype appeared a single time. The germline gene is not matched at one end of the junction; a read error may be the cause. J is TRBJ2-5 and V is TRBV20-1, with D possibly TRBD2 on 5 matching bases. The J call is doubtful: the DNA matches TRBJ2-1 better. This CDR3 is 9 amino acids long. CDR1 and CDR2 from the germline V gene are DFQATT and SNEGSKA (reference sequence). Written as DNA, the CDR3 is TGCCGTGCTGGGGAGGAGCAGTTCTTC. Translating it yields CRAGEEQFF.

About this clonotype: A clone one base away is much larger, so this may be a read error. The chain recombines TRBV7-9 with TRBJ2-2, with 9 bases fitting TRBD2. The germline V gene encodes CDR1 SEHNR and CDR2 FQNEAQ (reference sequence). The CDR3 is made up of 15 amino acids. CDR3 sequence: CVSGRASGNNGELFF. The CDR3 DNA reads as TGTGTCAGCGGGCGGGCTAGCGGGAACAACGGGGAGCTGTTTTTT.

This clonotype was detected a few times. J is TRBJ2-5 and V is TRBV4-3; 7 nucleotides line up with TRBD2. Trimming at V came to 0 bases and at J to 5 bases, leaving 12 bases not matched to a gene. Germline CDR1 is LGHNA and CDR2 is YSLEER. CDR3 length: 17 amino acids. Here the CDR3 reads CASSQDWAGVREETQYF. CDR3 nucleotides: TGCGCCAGCAGCCAAGATTGGGCGGGGGTAAGGGAGGAGACCCAGTACTTC.

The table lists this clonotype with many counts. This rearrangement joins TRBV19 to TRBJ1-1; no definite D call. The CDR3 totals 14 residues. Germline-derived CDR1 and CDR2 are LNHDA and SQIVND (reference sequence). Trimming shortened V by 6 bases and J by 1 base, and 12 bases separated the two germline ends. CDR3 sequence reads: CASRQWTANTEAFF. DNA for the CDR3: TGTGCCAGTAGACAGTGGACGGCGAACACTGAAGCTTTCTTT. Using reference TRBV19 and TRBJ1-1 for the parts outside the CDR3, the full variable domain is DGGITQSPKYLFRKEGQNVTLSCEQNLNHDAMYWYRQDPGQGLRLIYYSQIVNDFQKGDIAEGYSVSREKKESFPLTVTSAQKNPTAFYLCASRQWTANTEAFFGQGTRLTVV.

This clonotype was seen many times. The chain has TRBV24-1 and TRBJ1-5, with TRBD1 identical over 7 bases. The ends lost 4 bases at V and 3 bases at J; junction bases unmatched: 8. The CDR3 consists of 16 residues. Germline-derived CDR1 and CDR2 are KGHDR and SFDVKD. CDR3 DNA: TGTGCCACCAGTGACTCACAGGGGATGGACAATCAGCCCCAGCATTTT. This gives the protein CATSDSQGMDNQPQHF.

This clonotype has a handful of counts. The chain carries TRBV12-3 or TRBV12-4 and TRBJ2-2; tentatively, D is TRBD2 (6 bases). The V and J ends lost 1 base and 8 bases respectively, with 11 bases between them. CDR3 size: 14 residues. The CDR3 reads CASSLETRGGELFF. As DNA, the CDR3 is TGTGCCAGCAGTTTAGAGACTAGAGGAGGGGAGCTGTTTTTT.

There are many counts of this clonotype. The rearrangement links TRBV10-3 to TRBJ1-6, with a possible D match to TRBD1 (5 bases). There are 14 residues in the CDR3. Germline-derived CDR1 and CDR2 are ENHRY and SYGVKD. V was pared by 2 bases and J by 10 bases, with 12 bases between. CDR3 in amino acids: CAISEDRRDSPLHF. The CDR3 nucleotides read TGTGCCATCAGTGAGGATAGGCGGGACTCACCCCTCCACTTT.

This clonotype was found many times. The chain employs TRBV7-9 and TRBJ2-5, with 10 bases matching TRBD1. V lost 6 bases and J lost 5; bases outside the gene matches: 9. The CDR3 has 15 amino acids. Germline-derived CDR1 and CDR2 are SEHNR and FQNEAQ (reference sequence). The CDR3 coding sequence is TGTGCCAGCAGTCCAAGAGGGACAGGGGTTGAGACCCAGTACTTC. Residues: CASSPRGTGVETQYF.

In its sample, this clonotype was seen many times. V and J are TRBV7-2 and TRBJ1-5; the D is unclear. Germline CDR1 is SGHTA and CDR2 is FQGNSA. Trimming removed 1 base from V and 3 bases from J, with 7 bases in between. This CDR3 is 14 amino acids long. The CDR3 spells CASSLVGPNQPQHF. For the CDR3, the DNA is TGTGCCAGCAGCTTAGTGGGTCCCAATCAGCCCCAGCATTTT.